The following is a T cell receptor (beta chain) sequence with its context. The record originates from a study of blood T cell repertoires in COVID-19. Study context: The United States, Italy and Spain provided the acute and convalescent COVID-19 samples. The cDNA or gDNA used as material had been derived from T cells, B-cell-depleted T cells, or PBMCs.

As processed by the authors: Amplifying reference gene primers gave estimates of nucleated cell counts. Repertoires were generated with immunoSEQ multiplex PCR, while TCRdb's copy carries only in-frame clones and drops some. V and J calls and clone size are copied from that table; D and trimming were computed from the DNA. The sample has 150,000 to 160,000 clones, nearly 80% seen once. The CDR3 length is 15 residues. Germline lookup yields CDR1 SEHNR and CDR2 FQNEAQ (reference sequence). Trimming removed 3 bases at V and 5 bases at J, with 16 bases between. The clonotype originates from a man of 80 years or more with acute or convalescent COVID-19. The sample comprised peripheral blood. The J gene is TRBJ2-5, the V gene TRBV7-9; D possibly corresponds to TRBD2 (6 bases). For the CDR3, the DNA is TGTGCCAGCAGCTTTGACCAGCGGGTTCTGGAGACCCAGTACTTC. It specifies CASSFDQRVLETQYF.